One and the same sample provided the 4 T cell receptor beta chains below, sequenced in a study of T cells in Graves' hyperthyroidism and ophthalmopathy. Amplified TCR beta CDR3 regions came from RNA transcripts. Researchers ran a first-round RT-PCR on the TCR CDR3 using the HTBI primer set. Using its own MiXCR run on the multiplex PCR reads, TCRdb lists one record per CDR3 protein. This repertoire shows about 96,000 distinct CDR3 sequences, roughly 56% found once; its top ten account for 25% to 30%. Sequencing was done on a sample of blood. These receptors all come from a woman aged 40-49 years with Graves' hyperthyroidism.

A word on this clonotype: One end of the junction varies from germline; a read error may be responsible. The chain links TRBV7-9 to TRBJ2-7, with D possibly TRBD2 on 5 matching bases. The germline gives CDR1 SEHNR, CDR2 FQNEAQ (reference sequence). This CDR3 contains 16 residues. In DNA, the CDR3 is TGCGCCAGCAGCCCACCCCTTCCCGTCCTAGCAAACCAGCGGTACTTC. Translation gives CASSPPLPVLANQRYF.

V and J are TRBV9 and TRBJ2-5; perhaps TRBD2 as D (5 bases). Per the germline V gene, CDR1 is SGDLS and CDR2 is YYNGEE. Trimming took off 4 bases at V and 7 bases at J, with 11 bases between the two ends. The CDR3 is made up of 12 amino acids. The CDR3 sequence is CASSSGGWTQYF. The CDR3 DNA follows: TGTGCCAGCAGCTCAGGAGGTTGGACCCAGTACTTC.

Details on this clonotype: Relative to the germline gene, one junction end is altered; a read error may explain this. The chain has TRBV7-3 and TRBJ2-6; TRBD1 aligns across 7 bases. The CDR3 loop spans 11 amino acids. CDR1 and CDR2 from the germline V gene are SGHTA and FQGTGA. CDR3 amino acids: CASSQGETEAF. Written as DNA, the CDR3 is TGTGCCAGCAGCCAGGGGGAAACTGAAGCTTTC. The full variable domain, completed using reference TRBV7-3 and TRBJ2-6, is GAGVSQTPSNKVTEKGKYVELRCDPISGHTALYWYRQSLGQGPEFLIYFQGTGAADDSGLPNDRFFAVRPEGSVSTLKIQRTERGDSAVYLCASSQGETEAFGAGSRLTVL.

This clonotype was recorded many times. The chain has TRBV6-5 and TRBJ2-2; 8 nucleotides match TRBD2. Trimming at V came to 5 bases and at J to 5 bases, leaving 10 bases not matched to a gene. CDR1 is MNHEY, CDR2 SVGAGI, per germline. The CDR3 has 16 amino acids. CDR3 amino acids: CASSRGTGGLTGELFF. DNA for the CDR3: TGTGCCAGCAGTCGCGGGACGGGAGGGCTTACCGGGGAGCTGTTTTTT.